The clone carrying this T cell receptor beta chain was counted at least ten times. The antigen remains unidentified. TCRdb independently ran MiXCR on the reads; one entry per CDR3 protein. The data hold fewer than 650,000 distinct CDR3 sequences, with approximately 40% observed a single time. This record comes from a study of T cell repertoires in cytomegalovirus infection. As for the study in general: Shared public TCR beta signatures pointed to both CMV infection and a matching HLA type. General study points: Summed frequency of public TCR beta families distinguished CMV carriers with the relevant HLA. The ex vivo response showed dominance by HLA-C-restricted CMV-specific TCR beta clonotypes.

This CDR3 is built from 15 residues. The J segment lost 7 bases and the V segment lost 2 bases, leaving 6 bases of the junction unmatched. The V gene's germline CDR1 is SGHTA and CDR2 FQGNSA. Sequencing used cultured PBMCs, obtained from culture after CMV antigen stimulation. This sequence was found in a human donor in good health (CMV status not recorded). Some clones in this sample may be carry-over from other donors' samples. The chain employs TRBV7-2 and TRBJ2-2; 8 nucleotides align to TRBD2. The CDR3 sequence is CASSLISAGGGELFF. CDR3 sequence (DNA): TGTGCCAGCAGCTTAATCTCGGCGGGGGGCGGGGAGCTGTTTTTT. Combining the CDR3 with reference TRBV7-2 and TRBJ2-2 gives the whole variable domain GAGVSQSPSNKVTEKGKDVELRCDPISGHTALYWYRQSLGQGLEFLIYFQGNSAPDKSGLPSDRFSAERTGGSVSTLTIQRTQQEDSAVYLCASSLISAGGGELFFGEGSRLTVL.